These 12 T cell receptor beta chains were all obtained from the same sample, sequenced in a study of T-cell reconstitution after alpha-beta-depleted transplantation in children. Molecular barcoding with unique molecular identifiers was used for the TCRbeta library. TCRdb re-called the PCR reads with MiXCR, one entry per CDR3 protein. Here the sample spans hundreds of thousands of distinct CDR3 sequences, about a sixth being singletons. The sequences come from PBMCs, mostly from graft donor cells, collected 360 days after TCRalphabeta/CD19-depleted stem cell transplant. The receptors here all came from a male patient under 10 years old who had a stem cell transplant for acute lymphoblastic leukemia, so the T cells may come from the graft donor.

V gene TRBV16 combines with J gene TRBJ2-1; D uncertain. Trimming removed 0 bases at V and 7 bases at J, with 7 bases between. CDR3 length: 13 amino acids. CDR1 is KGHSY and CDR2 is FQNENV in the germline V gene. The CDR3 region is CASSQSKRNEQFF. DNA for the CDR3: TGTGCCAGCAGCCAATCGAAAAGAAATGAGCAGTTCTTC.

Only a few counts were recorded for this clonotype. The rearrangement joins TRBV7-2 to TRBJ1-4, with 7 bases aligning to TRBD1. This CDR3 comprises 15 residues. The J segment lost 5 bases and the V segment lost 6 bases, leaving 9 bases of the junction unmatched. In germline, CDR1 is SGHTA, CDR2 FQGNSA. This CDR3 reads CASRRETGRNEKLFF. The CDR3 nucleotides are TGTGCCAGCAGAAGAGAGACAGGGAGAAATGAAAAACTGTTTTTT.

This clonotype was picked up a small number of times. The chain joins TRBV20-1 to TRBJ2-7, with 7 bases aligning to TRBD2. The CDR3 loop spans 15 amino acids. Germline CDR1 DFQATT, CDR2 SNEGSKA (reference sequence). The junction had 7 bases not matched to a gene; V was cut back by 0 bases and J by 2 bases. The CDR3 DNA is TGCAGTGCTAGAGAAGCGAGCGGGGTGCCCTACGAGCAGTACTTC. It is translated as CSAREASGVPYEQYF.

The rearrangement links TRBV7-6 to TRBJ2-1; D may match TRBD1 or TRBD2 (5 bases each). The V gene lost 1 base and the J gene lost 9 bases, with 22 bases spanning the gap. This CDR3 contains 17 residues. Germline assignment: CDR1 SGHVS and CDR2 FNYEAQ. The CDR3 region is CASSLGYGRGGSSEQFF. In DNA, the CDR3 is TGTGCCAGCAGCTTAGGCTACGGTCGTGGGGGTTCCAGTGAGCAGTTCTTC. The full variable domain, rest sourced from reference TRBV7-6 and TRBJ2-1, is GAGVSQSPRYKVTKRGQDVALRCDPISGHVSLYWYRQALGQGPEFLTYFNYEAQQDKSGLPNDRFSAERPEGSISTLTIQRTEQRDSAMYRCASSLGYGRGGSSEQFFGPGTRLTVL.

The chain has TRBV2 and TRBJ1-1; D uncertain. The germline CDR1 and CDR2 sequences are SNHLY and FYNNEI. Trimming pared 0 bases from V and 0 bases from J, leaving 2 bases between. This CDR3 comprises 13 residues. CDR3 loop: CASSEAVNTEAFF. DNA for the CDR3: TGTGCCAGCAGTGAAGCAGTGAACACTGAAGCTTTCTTT.

This clonotype was seen more than once but under ten times. The chain combines TRBV4-3 with TRBJ2-5, with 7 bases that match TRBD2. The J segment lost 5 bases and the V segment lost 2 bases, leaving 5 bases of the junction unmatched. CDR3 size: 14 residues. CDR1 is LGHNA, CDR2 YSLEER, per germline. The CDR3 region has the DNA TGCGCCAGCAGCCAACAGGCCGGGAGGGAGACCCAGTACTTC. This encodes CASSQQAGRETQYF.

This clonotype was counted only a few times. This rearrangement joins TRBV20-1 to TRBJ1-2, with D possibly being TRBD1 (6 bases). The CDR3 spans 15 residues. Trimming left V 0 bases short and J 5 bases short, with 16 bases between. CDR1 DFQATT and CDR2 SNEGSKA come from the germline V gene (reference sequence). DNA for the CDR3: TGCAGTGCTAGAGACTCCGGGGCAGGGGATTATGGCTACACCTTC. It translates to CSARDSGAGDYGYTF.

The chain uses TRBV7-7 and TRBJ2-5, with a tentative D call TRBD2 (6 bases). The CDR3 extends over 15 amino acids. V lost 7 bases and J lost 2, with 17 bases in between. CDR1 SSHAT and CDR2 FNYEAQ come from the germline V gene (reference sequence). CDR3 DNA sequence: TGTGCCAGCACCCGGGACTTCAAGGGACAAGAGACCCAGTACTTC. Protein sequence: CASTRDFKGQETQYF.

In its sample, this clonotype was seen a few times. V is TRBV20-1 and J is TRBJ2-1, with TRBD2 matching 9 bases. The V and J ends lost 3 bases and 4 bases, in that order; junction bases with no gene match: 4. Germline assignment: CDR1 DFQATT and CDR2 SNEGSKA (reference sequence). The CDR3 totals 14 residues. This CDR3 reads CSARETSGYNEQFF. The CDR3 nucleotides are TGCAGTGCTAGGGAGACTAGCGGATACAATGAGCAGTTCTTC.

The rearrangement joins TRBV6-5 to TRBJ2-1; D call uncertain. The CDR3 extends over 16 amino acids. V lost 2 bases to trimming and J lost 0 bases, with 11 bases between them. Per germline, CDR1 MNHEY and CDR2 SVGAGI. The chain's CDR3 is CASSYEAGSSYNEQFF. Written as DNA, the CDR3 is TGTGCCAGCAGTTACGAGGCAGGATCCTCCTACAATGAGCAGTTCTTC.

This clonotype has at least ten counts. The chain recombines TRBV18 with TRBJ1-1, with D perhaps TRBD1 (6 bases). V lost 0 bases and J 5 bases, leaving 13 bases between the germline ends. The CDR3 is made up of 15 amino acids. CDR1 is KGHSH, CDR2 LQKENI, per germline. The CDR3 region has the DNA TGTGCCAGCTCACCACCAGGGACACGAATTACTGAAGCTTTCTTT. Translating gives CASSPPGTRITEAFF.

This clonotype has more than one count but fewer than ten. The gene calls are TRBV24-1 and TRBJ2-3; D is unresolved. Trimming removed 10 bases from V and 4 bases from J, with 20 bases in between. The CDR3 totals 15 residues. Germline assignment: CDR1 KGHDR and CDR2 SFDVKD. The CDR3 DNA reads TGTGCCACATCACCTGTAGGGCGCGCGGCAGATACGCAGTATTTT. It codes for CATSPVGRAADTQYF.